These 5 T cell receptor beta chains were sequenced from one sample in a study of esophageal squamous cell carcinoma under preoperative chemotherapy. A single record per CDR3 protein comes from TCRdb applying MiXCR to the PCR reads. Of 15,000 to 20,000 distinct CDR3 sequences in the sample, 35% to 55% were seen once. Time point here: after preoperative PTX-NDP chemotherapy. The specimen was obtained from a patient given preoperative chemotherapy. Every receptor here comes from a human donor with esophageal squamous cell carcinoma. The donor label of this sample is uncertain.

This clonotype was counted many times. The V gene is TRBV19, the J gene TRBJ2-3; 13 bases align to TRBD2. J lost 6 bases, V lost 5 bases, and 8 bases had no gene match. This CDR3 comprises 16 residues. The V gene's germline CDR1 is LNHDA and CDR2 SQIVND (reference sequence). The CDR3: CASSGGGTSGTDTQYF. DNA of the CDR3: TGTGCCAGTAGTGGGGGGGGGACTAGCGGGACGGATACGCAGTATTTT. Together with reference TRBV19 and TRBJ2-3, the CDR3 gives the full variable domain: DGGITQSPKYLFRKEGQNVTLSCEQNLNHDAMYWYRQDPGQGLRLIYYSQIVNDFQKGDIAEGYSVSREKKESFPLTVTSAQKNPTAFYLCASSGGGTSGTDTQYFGPGTRLTVL.

The V and J genes are TRBV5-6 and TRBJ1-2, with TRBD1 matching 12 bases. This CDR3 region has 18 residues. The V and J ends lost 2 bases and 4 bases, in that order; junction bases with no gene match: 12. The germline V gene has CDR1 SGHDT and CDR2 YYEEEE. CDR3 nucleotides: TGTGCCAGCAGCTTTTCCGGGACAGGGGGCGGGCGGAGCTATGGCTACACCTTC. Its translation is CASSFSGTGGGRSYGYTF.

The V and J genes are TRBV5-4 and TRBJ2-1; 8 positions match TRBD2. Trimming cost V 4 bases and J 4 bases; bases outside gene matches: 10. CDR3 length: 16 residues. CDR1 is SGHNT, CDR2 YYREEE, per germline (reference sequence). CDR3 region: CASSIGERGNYNEQFF. The CDR3 DNA reads as TGTGCCAGCAGCATTGGGGAGCGGGGGAATTACAATGAGCAGTTCTTC.

The chain joins TRBV7-9 to TRBJ2-3; possibly TRBD1 or TRBD2 for D (6 bases each). TRBJ2-5 explains the end of the DNA better; the J call may be wrong. Germline V gene sequence: CDR1 SEHNR, CDR2 FQNEAQ (reference sequence). The CDR3 is 17 residues long. This CDR3 reads CASSAGHGGRDPDTQYF. The DNA of the CDR3 is TGTGCCAGCAGCGCGGGGCACGGGGGCCGAGACCCAGATACCCAGTACTTC.

This clonotype was detected a few times. The rearrangement uses TRBV12-3 or TRBV12-4 and TRBJ2-1; TRBD1 matches 11 bases. Unmatched junction bases numbered 2, after V lost 4 bases and J lost 9 bases. There are 13 residues in the CDR3. CDR3 in amino acids: CASSWDRGSEQFF. Written as DNA, the CDR3 is TGTGCCAGCAGTTGGGACAGGGGGAGTGAGCAGTTCTTC.